This record concerns one T cell receptor (beta chain) sequence. Trimming left V 5 bases short and J 7 bases short, with 17 bases between. The CDR3 runs 15 residues. Germline-derived CDR1 and CDR2 are MNHEY and SVGAGI. The entry originates in a study of blood T cell repertoires in COVID-19. Study details: Donors in the United States, Italy and Spain gave samples during acute or convalescent COVID-19. T cells, B-cell-depleted T cells, or PBMCs provided the cDNA or gDNA that served as material.

Original processing notes: Counts of nucleated cells, estimated from reference gene primer amplification, were obtained. Sequencing used immunoSEQ multiplex PCR; TCRdb keeps in-frame clones, though not all of them. That table gives V, J and clone size, and the DNA gave D and trimming. The data contain approximately 300,000 clones, approximately 90% of them singletons. The sequence came from a man between 35 and 55 years old with acute or convalescent COVID-19. The sequencing sample was made of peripheral blood. V gene TRBV6-5 combines with J gene TRBJ2-2; D is perhaps TRBD1 (6 bases). CDR3 bases: TGTGCCAGCAGTATTTACAGGGAAGTCGGCGGGGAGCTGTTTTTT. It encodes CASSIYREVGGELFF.